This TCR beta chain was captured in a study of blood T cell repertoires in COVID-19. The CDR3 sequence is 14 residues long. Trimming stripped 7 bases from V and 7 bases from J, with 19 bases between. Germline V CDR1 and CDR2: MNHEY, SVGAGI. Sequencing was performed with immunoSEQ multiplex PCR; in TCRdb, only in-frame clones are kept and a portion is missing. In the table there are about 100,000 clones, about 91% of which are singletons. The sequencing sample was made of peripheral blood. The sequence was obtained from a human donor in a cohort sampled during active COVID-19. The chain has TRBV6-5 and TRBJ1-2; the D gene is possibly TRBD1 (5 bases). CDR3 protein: CASTAAGGIGGYTF. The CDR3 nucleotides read TGTGCCAGCACTGCCGCGGGGGGGATAGGTGGCTACACCTTC.